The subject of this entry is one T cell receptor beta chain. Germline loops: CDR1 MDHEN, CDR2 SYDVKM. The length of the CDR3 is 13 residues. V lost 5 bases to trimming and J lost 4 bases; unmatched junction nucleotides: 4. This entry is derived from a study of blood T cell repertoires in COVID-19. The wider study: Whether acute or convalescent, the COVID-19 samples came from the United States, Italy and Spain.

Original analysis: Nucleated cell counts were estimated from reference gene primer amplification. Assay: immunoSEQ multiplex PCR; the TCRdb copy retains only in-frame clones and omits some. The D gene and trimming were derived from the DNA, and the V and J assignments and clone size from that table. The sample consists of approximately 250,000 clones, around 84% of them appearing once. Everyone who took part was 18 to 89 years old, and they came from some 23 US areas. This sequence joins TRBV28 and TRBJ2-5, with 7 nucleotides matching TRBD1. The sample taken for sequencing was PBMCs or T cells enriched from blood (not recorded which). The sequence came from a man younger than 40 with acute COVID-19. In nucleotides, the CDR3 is TGTGCCAGCAGTGAGACAGGGAGAGAGACCCAGTACTTC. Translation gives CASSETGRETQYF.